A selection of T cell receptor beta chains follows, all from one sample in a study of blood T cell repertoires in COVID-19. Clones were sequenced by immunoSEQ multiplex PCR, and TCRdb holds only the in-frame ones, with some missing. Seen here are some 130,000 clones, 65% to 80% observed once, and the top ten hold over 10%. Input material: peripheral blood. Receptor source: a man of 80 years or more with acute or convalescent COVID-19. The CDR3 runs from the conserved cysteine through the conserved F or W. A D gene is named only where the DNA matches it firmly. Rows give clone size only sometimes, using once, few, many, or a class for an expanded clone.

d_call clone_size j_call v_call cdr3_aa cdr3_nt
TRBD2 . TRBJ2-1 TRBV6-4 CASSEAGGHNEQFF TGTGCCAGCAGTGAAGCGGGGGGGCACAATGAGCAGTTCTTC
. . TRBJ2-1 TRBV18 CASSPTEFLYNEQFF TGTGCCAGCTCACCTACAGAATTCCTGTACAATGAGCAGTTCTTC
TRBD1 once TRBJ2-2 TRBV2 CASKTGQGFGELFF TGTGCCAGCAAGACAGGACAGGGGTTCGGGGAGCTGTTTTTT
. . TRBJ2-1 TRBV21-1 CASNLGLDSYNEQFF TGTGCCAGCAACCTGGGACTCGACTCCTACAATGAGCAGTTCTTC
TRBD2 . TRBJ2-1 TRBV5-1 CASSSGGATYNEQFF TGCGCCAGCAGCTCGGGGGGGGCCACCTACAATGAGCAGTTCTTC
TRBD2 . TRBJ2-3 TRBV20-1 CSASSASGGWDTQYF TGCAGTGCTAGTAGCGCTAGCGGGGGCTGGGATACGCAGTATTTT
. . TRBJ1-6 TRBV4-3 CASSQEPGQSYNSPLHF TGCGCCAGCAGCCAAGAACCAGGACAGAGCTATAATTCACCCCTCCACTTT
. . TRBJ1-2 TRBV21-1 CASSLPRNLNYGYTF TGTGCCAGCAGCCTCCCCAGGAACCTAAACTATGGCTACACCTTC
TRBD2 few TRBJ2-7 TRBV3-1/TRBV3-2 CASSQDQQRGVERQYF TGTGCCAGCAGCCAGGACCAACAGCGGGGGGTGGAACGGCAGTACTTC
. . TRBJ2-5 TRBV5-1 CASSLGGSQETQYF TGCGCCAGCAGCCTGGGGGGCAGTCAAGAGACCCAGTACTTC
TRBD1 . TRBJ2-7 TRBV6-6 CASSPRTGSEQYF TGTGCCAGCAGCCCACGGACAGGGAGCGAGCAGTACTTC
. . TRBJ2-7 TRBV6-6 CASSYSQGSPYEQYF TGTGCCAGCAGTTACTCCCAGGGAAGCCCCTACGAGCAGTACTTC
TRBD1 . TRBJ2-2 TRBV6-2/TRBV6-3 CASSRTGGFGTGELFF TGTGCCAGCAGTAGGACAGGGGGGTTCGGCACCGGGGAGCTGTTTTTT
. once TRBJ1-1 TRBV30 CAHWGRKVAEAFF TGTGCCCACTGGGGCAGGAAGGTTGCTGAAGCTTTCTTT
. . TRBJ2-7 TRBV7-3 CASSLQAGYEQYF TGTGCCAGCAGCTTACAAGCTGGCTACGAGCAGTACTTC
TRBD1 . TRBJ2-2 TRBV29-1 CSGTGGGGELFF TGCAGCGGGACAGGGGGCGGCGGGGAGCTGTTTTTT
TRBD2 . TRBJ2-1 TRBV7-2 CASSLDPRTSGGEQFF TGTGCCAGCAGCTTAGATCCGCGGACTAGCGGGGGGGAGCAGTTCTTC
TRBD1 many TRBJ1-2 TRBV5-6 CASSFNPTGTGYGYTF TGTGCCAGCAGCTTTAATCCAACCGGGACAGGCTATGGCTACACCTTC
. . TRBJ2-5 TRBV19 CATSGDFQETQYF TGTGCCACCAGTGGGGACTTTCAAGAGACCCAGTACTTC
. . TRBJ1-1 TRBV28 CASSSGGVMNTEAFF TGTGCCAGCAGTTCCGGCGGAGTCATGAACACTGAAGCTTTCTTT
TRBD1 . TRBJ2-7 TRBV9 CASSEGQADEQYF TGTGCCAGCAGCGAAGGACAGGCCGACGAGCAGTACTTC
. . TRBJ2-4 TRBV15 CATSREADQYF TGTGCCACCAGCAGAGAGGCAGATCAGTACTTC
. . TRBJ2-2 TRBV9 CASSARTGDTGELFF TGTGCCAGCAGCGCTAGAACAGGTGACACCGGGGAGCTGTTTTTT
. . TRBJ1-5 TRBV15 CATSRENRVSNQPQHF TGTGCCACCAGCAGAGAGAACAGGGTTAGCAATCAGCCCCAGCATTTT
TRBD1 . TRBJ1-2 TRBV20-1 CSASMSGRGTYGYTF TGCAGTGCTAGTATGTCGGGCAGGGGGACCTATGGCTACACCTTC
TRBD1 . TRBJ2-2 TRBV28 CASKGAGTGELFF TGTGCCAGCAAGGGGGCGGGCACCGGGGAGCTGTTTTTT
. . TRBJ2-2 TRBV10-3 CAISGTNTGELFF TGTGCCATCAGCGGGACAAACACCGGGGAGCTGTTTTTT
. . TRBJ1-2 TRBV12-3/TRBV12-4 CASSRGAIYGYTF TGTGCCAGCAGCCGGGGGGCGATCTATGGCTACACCTTC
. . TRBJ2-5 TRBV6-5 CASSGIETQYF TGTGCCAGCAGCGGGATAGAGACCCAGTACTTC
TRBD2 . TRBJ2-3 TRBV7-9 CANNPRTSVNTQYF TGTGCCAACAATCCCCGTACTAGCGTTAATACGCAGTATTTT
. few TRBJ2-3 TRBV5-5 CASTPEVGTDTQYF TGTGCCAGCACCCCCGAGGTGGGCACAGATACGCAGTATTTT
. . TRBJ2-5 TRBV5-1 CASSLPSQETQYF TGCGCCAGCAGCTTGCCCAGTCAAGAGACCCAGTACTTC
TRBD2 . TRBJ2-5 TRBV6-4 CASRTGTSGVRNQETQYF TGTGCCAGCAGGACGGGGACTAGCGGCGTAAGAAATCAAGAGACCCAGTACTTC
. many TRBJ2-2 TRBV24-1 CATSPRTGELFF TGTGCCACCAGTCCTAGGACCGGGGAGCTGTTTTTT
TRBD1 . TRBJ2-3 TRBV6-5 CASSLLVSGGDTQYF TGTGCCAGCAGTTTACTAGTCTCAGGGGGAGATACGCAGTATTTT
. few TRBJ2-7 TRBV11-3 CASSLGRGAYEQYF TGTGCCAGCAGCTTGGGCAGGGGGGCATACGAGCAGTACTTC
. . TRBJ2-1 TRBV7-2 CASSLTSGTYNEQFF TGTGCCAGCAGCCTCACATCGGGTACCTACAATGAGCAGTTCTTC
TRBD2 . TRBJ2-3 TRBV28 CASSLAGVTDTQYF TGTGCCAGCAGCCTAGCGGGGGTCACAGATACGCAGTATTTT
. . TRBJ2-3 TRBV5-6 CASSLGEARAFTDTQYF TGTGCCAGCAGCTTGGGGGAAGCGCGGGCTTTCACAGATACGCAGTATTTT
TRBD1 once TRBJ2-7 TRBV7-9 CASSSGTGSYEQYF TGTGCCAGCAGTTCCGGGACAGGTTCCTACGAGCAGTACTTC
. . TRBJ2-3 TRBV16 CASSQYHFGTDTQYF TGTGCCAGCAGCCAATATCATTTTGGCACAGATACGCAGTATTTT
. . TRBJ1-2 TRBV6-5 CASSRDFGNYGYTF TGTGCCAGCAGCCGGGACTTCGGGAACTATGGCTACACCTTC
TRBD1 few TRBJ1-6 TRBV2 CASSRDRGFSPLHF TGTGCCAGCAGCCGCGACAGGGGGTTCTCACCCCTCCACTTT
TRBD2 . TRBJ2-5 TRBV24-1 CATSDRLAIETQYF TGTGCCACCAGTGACAGACTAGCGATAGAGACCCAGTACTTC
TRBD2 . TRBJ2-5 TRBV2 CASSPGTSGGTYQETQYF TGTGCCAGCAGCCCCGGGACTAGCGGGGGGACCTACCAAGAGACCCAGTACTTC
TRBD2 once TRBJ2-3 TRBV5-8 CASSSLQGLGHTQYF TGTGCCAGCAGCTCGTTACAGGGACTAGGGCATACGCAGTATTTT
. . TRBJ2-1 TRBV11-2 CASSFNAGRRDEQFF TGTGCCAGCAGCTTCAATGCGGGGCGAAGGGATGAGCAGTTCTTC
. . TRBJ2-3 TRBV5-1 CASSSQGAHTDTQYF TGCGCCAGCAGTTCACAGGGAGCCCACACAGATACGCAGTATTTT
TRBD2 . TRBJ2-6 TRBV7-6 CASTPLGLAGGAFGANVLTF TGTGCCAGCACCCCCTTAGGACTAGCGGGGGGAGCATTTGGGGCCAACGTCCTGACTTTC
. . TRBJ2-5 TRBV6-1 CASSEDLYSAKSETQYF TGTGCCAGCAGTGAGGATCTTTACAGTGCTAAATCTGAGACCCAGTACTTC
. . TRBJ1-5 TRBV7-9 CASSREQGPGNQPQHF TGTGCCAGCAGCCGGGAACAGGGACCTGGTAATCAGCCCCAGCATTTT
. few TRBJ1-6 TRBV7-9 CASSLRQGGSPLHF TGTGCCAGCAGCTTGCGCCAGGGCGGTTCACCCCTCCACTTT